This TCR beta chain was captured by sequencing in a study of identical twins. Findings and caveats of the study: Low generation probability was overrepresented in out-of-frame alpha sequences shared by twins. The same donors were not followed; conclusions instead depended on cross-sectional statistical analysis. Analyses of zero insertions could be partly confounded by invariant MAIT and iNKT cells.

V shed 7 bases and J shed 1 base, with 14 bases lying between them. The germline V gene encodes CDR1 LNHDA and CDR2 SQIVND (reference sequence). The CDR3 is made up of 14 amino acids. Remarks on this clonotype: The antigen remains unidentified.

Healthy Caucasians supplied all donations. TCRdb reprocessed the 5' RACE reads via MiXCR and lists one record per CDR3 protein. In the table there are 1.5 million to 2 million distinct CDR3 sequences, about 32% of which are singletons. The receptor was derived from a newborn girl in good health. Material: cord blood. The chain has TRBV19 and TRBJ2-7; D tentatively reads TRBD1 or TRBD2 (5 bases each). CDR3 residues: CASKFEGSSYEQYF. The CDR3 nucleotides are TGTGCCAGTAAATTCGAGGGGTCTTCCTACGAGCAGTACTTC.